A selection of T cell receptor beta chains follows, all from one sample in a study of blood T cell repertoires in COVID-19. Clones were read by immunoSEQ multiplex PCR, and TCRdb kept only the in-frame ones, dropping some. This sample carries fewer than 500,000 clones, about 80% of them seen once, and the ten largest clones take more than 0.85%. Sequenced: peripheral blood. These receptors were collected from a human donor with acute or convalescent COVID-19. The donor label of this sample is uncertain. Both conserved end residues are part of each CDR3. The D gene is left open where the match is weak. Rows give clone size only sometimes, using once, few, many, or a class for an expanded clone.

TRBV27,TRBD2,once,15,TRBJ2-5,CASSRIAGGRETQYF,TGTGCCAGCAGTAGAATAGCGGGGGGGCGAGAGACCCAGTACTTC
TRBV25-1,.,.,16,TRBJ2-4,CASSAPTDLAKNIQYF,TGTGCCAGCAGTGCACCAACTGATCTAGCCAAAAACATTCAGTACTTC
TRBV20-1,.,.,11,TRBJ1-4,CSARGTGKLFF,TGCAGTGCTAGAGGTACAGGGAAACTGTTTTTT
TRBV28,.,.,16,TRBJ1-3,CASSQIGGVLGNTIYF,TGTGCCAGCAGCCAGATCGGGGGGGTGCTCGGAAACACCATATATTTT
TRBV5-5,.,.,16,TRBJ1-1,CASSSHHGTPNTEAFF,TGTGCCAGCAGCTCTCATCACGGGACACCGAACACTGAAGCTTTCTTT
TRBV19,.,.,15,TRBJ2-1,CASSIVDSGYDEQFF,TGTGCCAGTAGTATAGTGGATAGCGGTTACGATGAGCAGTTCTTC
TRBV6-2/TRBV6-3,.,.,14,TRBJ1-6,CASSQDRYNSPLHF,TGTGCCAGCAGTCAGGACAGATATAATTCACCCCTCCACTTT
TRBV5-1,.,once,17,TRBJ2-1,CASSFGSGLSSYNEQFF,TGCGCCAGCAGCTTTGGGAGCGGCCTGAGCTCCTACAATGAGCAGTTCTTC
TRBV6-5,TRBD2,.,15,TRBJ2-2,CASRNSGGPTGELFF,TGTGCCAGCAGGAATAGCGGGGGCCCCACCGGGGAGCTGTTTTTT
TRBV19,.,.,14,TRBJ1-3,CASKTRASGNTIYF,TGTGCCAGTAAAACCAGGGCCTCTGGAAACACCATATATTTT